These T cell receptor beta chains were read from a single sample in a study of shared clonotypes between healthy human individuals. Sequenced by immunoSEQ multiplex PCR; TCRdb stores in-frame clones only, minus some. The repertoire consists of over 800,000 clones, with around 92% occurring once and the leading ten covering 24%. Sequencing was done on a sample of naive CD8+ T cells sorted from blood. The receptors here all came from a man aged 25 to 40 in good health. The CDR3 runs from the conserved cysteine through the conserved F or W. The order of the fields is V gene, J gene, clone size, D gene, CDR3 protein, CDR3 DNA. D genes are given only for firm matches. The size field is filled for only some rows; it gives once, few, many or a size class.

v_gene: TRBV7-9
j_gene: TRBJ1-5
abundance: few
d_gene: NA
CDR3aa: CASSQTGSNQPQHF
CDR3nt: TGTGCCAGCAGTCAAACAGGGAGCAATCAGCCCCAGCATTTT

v_gene: TRBV29-1
j_gene: TRBJ2-5
abundance: NA
d_gene: NA
CDR3aa: CSIKTGTRETQYF
CDR3nt: TGCAGCATTAAAACCGGGACGCGGGAGACCCAGTACTTC

v_gene: TRBV5-8
j_gene: TRBJ2-1
abundance: once
d_gene: TRBD2
CDR3aa: CASTGTSSYNEQFF
CDR3nt: TGTGCCAGTACCGGGACTAGCTCCTACAATGAGCAGTTCTTC

v_gene: TRBV5-5
j_gene: TRBJ1-1
abundance: NA
d_gene: TRBD1
CDR3aa: CASSLVFGQGDTEAFF
CDR3nt: TGTGCCAGCAGCTTGGTTTTTGGACAGGGAGACACTGAAGCTTTCTTT

v_gene: TRBV7-2
j_gene: TRBJ2-7
abundance: NA
d_gene: TRBD2
CDR3aa: CASSLVAGEVLFEQYF
CDR3nt: TGTGCCAGCAGCTTAGTAGCGGGAGAGGTTTTATTCGAGCAGTACTTC

v_gene: TRBV27
j_gene: TRBJ1-1
abundance: NA
d_gene: NA
CDR3aa: CASSPGRDTEAFF
CDR3nt: TGTGCCAGCAGTCCCGGGAGGGACACTGAAGCTTTCTTT

v_gene: TRBV2
j_gene: TRBJ2-1
abundance: NA
d_gene: NA
CDR3aa: CASSVLGGTIYNEQFF
CDR3nt: TGTGCCAGCAGTGTCCTCGGGGGTACAATCTACAATGAGCAGTTCTTC

v_gene: TRBV9
j_gene: TRBJ2-1
abundance: NA
d_gene: NA
CDR3aa: CASSVGSGSNEQFF
CDR3nt: TGTGCCAGCAGCGTAGGGAGCGGCAGCAATGAGCAGTTCTTC

v_gene: TRBV5-4
j_gene: TRBJ2-7
abundance: NA
d_gene: NA
CDR3aa: CASSPGLSEQYF
CDR3nt: TGTGCCAGCAGCCCAGGTCTCAGTGAGCAGTACTTC

v_gene: TRBV4-1
j_gene: TRBJ2-7
abundance: once
d_gene: TRBD1
CDR3aa: CASSQKQGVYEQYF
CDR3nt: TGCGCCAGCAGTCAAAAACAGGGGGTCTACGAGCAGTACTTC

v_gene: TRBV14
j_gene: TRBJ2-1
abundance: NA
d_gene: TRBD2
CDR3aa: CASSQEGLAGVEQFF
CDR3nt: TGTGCCAGCAGCCAAGAAGGTCTAGCGGGAGTTGAGCAGTTCTTC

v_gene: TRBV7-3
j_gene: TRBJ2-7
abundance: NA
d_gene: NA
CDR3aa: CASHRRANSYEQYF
CDR3nt: TGTGCCAGCCACCGTAGGGCAAACTCCTACGAGCAGTACTTC

v_gene: TRBV11-2
j_gene: TRBJ2-3
abundance: NA
d_gene: NA
CDR3aa: CASSLVGGVQDTQYF
CDR3nt: TGTGCCAGCAGCTTAGTTGGGGGAGTTCAAGATACGCAGTATTTT

v_gene: TRBV5-1
j_gene: TRBJ2-7
abundance: NA
d_gene: NA
CDR3aa: CASSPGDSYEQYF
CDR3nt: TGCGCCAGCAGTCCAGGCGATTCCTACGAGCAGTACTTC

v_gene: TRBV6-5
j_gene: TRBJ1-1
abundance: NA
d_gene: NA
CDR3aa: CASSQDSPRTEAFF
CDR3nt: TGTGCCAGCAGTCAGGACAGCCCTAGGACTGAAGCTTTCTTT

v_gene: TRBV28
j_gene: TRBJ2-3
abundance: NA
d_gene: NA
CDR3aa: CASRSLAPDLSDTQYF
CDR3nt: TGTGCCAGCAGAAGCCTAGCACCGGACCTATCGGATACGCAGTATTTT

v_gene: TRBV5-5
j_gene: TRBJ2-7
abundance: NA
d_gene: NA
CDR3aa: CASSSYPRTDLTRSSYEQYF
CDR3nt: TGTGCCAGCAGCTCGTACCCTCGGACAGATCTGACCAGGAGCTCCTACGAGCAGTACTTC

v_gene: TRBV4-1
j_gene: TRBJ2-1
abundance: NA
d_gene: NA
CDR3aa: CASSQEGGGGAVNEQFF
CDR3nt: TGCGCCAGCAGCCAAGAAGGAGGAGGGGGCGCGGTGAATGAGCAGTTCTTC

v_gene: TRBV29-1
j_gene: TRBJ2-2
abundance: NA
d_gene: NA
CDR3aa: CSVGTTNTGELFF
CDR3nt: TGCAGCGTTGGGACAACAAACACCGGGGAGCTGTTTTTT

v_gene: TRBV19
j_gene: TRBJ2-5
abundance: NA
d_gene: NA
CDR3aa: CASSPQVAAQYF
CDR3nt: TGTGCCAGTAGTCCACAAGTTGCTGCCCAGTACTTC

v_gene: TRBV27
j_gene: TRBJ2-2
abundance: NA
d_gene: NA
CDR3aa: CASSLYEGDTGELFF
CDR3nt: TGTGCCAGCAGTTTATATGAGGGAGACACCGGGGAGCTGTTTTTT

v_gene: TRBV28
j_gene: TRBJ2-5
abundance: once
d_gene: NA
CDR3aa: CASSLSGGETQYF
CDR3nt: TGTGCCAGCAGTTTATCTGGAGGAGAGACCCAGTACTTC

v_gene: TRBV5-1
j_gene: TRBJ2-3
abundance: once
d_gene: NA
CDR3aa: CASTHPDTNTQYF
CDR3nt: TGCGCCAGCACCCACCCAGACACAAATACGCAGTATTTT

v_gene: TRBV7-2
j_gene: TRBJ2-1
abundance: NA
d_gene: NA
CDR3aa: CASSRALGQSSYNEQFF
CDR3nt: TGTGCCAGCAGCCGAGCTCTTGGACAGAGCTCCTACAATGAGCAGTTCTTC

v_gene: TRBV4-1
j_gene: TRBJ2-3
abundance: once
d_gene: TRBD1
CDR3aa: CASSHGTGGSDTQYF
CDR3nt: TGCGCCAGCAGCCACGGGACAGGGGGTTCTGATACGCAGTATTTT

v_gene: TRBV7-9
j_gene: TRBJ1-1
abundance: NA
d_gene: NA
CDR3aa: CASSLNPGTEAFF
CDR3nt: TGTGCCAGCAGCCTAAACCCGGGGACTGAAGCTTTCTTT

v_gene: TRBV11-3
j_gene: TRBJ2-1
abundance: NA
d_gene: TRBD2
CDR3aa: CASSPGLADNEQFF
CDR3nt: TGTGCCAGCAGCCCAGGACTAGCAGACAATGAGCAGTTCTTC

v_gene: TRBV19
j_gene: TRBJ1-1
abundance: NA
d_gene: NA
CDR3aa: CASSHVGTEAFF
CDR3nt: TGTGCCAGTAGCCACGTCGGGACTGAAGCTTTCTTT

v_gene: TRBV7-6
j_gene: TRBJ2-2
abundance: few
d_gene: NA
CDR3aa: CASSLAGSGELFF
CDR3nt: TGTGCCAGCAGCTTAGCTGGTTCCGGGGAGCTGTTTTTT

v_gene: TRBV7-3
j_gene: TRBJ2-3
abundance: NA
d_gene: TRBD2
CDR3aa: CASSLIGGSADTQYF
CDR3nt: TGTGCCAGCAGCTTAATCGGCGGGAGTGCAGATACGCAGTATTTT

v_gene: TRBV27
j_gene: TRBJ2-2
abundance: NA
d_gene: TRBD1
CDR3aa: CASSPGGGELFF
CDR3nt: TGTGCCAGCAGTCCAGGGGGAGGGGAGCTGTTTTTT

v_gene: TRBV5-1
j_gene: TRBJ2-7
abundance: NA
d_gene: TRBD1
CDR3aa: CASSVDRTSYEQYF
CDR3nt: TGCGCCAGCAGCGTGGACAGGACTTCCTACGAGCAGTACTTC

v_gene: TRBV7-9
j_gene: TRBJ2-3
abundance: NA
d_gene: NA
CDR3aa: CASPSPRSAGSDTQYF
CDR3nt: TGTGCCAGCCCCTCTCCGCGGTCGGCAGGGTCGGATACGCAGTATTTT

v_gene: TRBV28
j_gene: TRBJ2-3
abundance: NA
d_gene: NA
CDR3aa: CASSLVRYTQYF
CDR3nt: TGTGCCAGCAGTTTAGTTAGGTATACGCAGTATTTT

v_gene: TRBV7-2
j_gene: TRBJ2-1
abundance: NA
d_gene: TRBD2
CDR3aa: CASSQGTSSYNEQFF
CDR3nt: TGTGCCAGCAGCCAAGGGACTAGCTCCTACAATGAGCAGTTCTTC

v_gene: TRBV29-1
j_gene: TRBJ2-3
abundance: NA
d_gene: TRBD2
CDR3aa: CSVEDSLPSRNRVQREWTDTQYF
CDR3nt: TGCAGCGTTGAAGATAGTCTCCCTTCACGCAACAGGGTCCAGCGGGAGTGGACAGATACGCAGTATTTT

v_gene: TRBV6-1
j_gene: TRBJ1-2
abundance: NA
d_gene: NA
CDR3aa: CASSEELAYGYTF
CDR3nt: TGTGCCAGCAGTGAAGAGTTAGCCTATGGCTACACCTTC

v_gene: TRBV5-3
j_gene: TRBJ2-1
abundance: NA
d_gene: NA
CDR3aa: CARSLGGNEQFF
CDR3nt: TGTGCCAGAAGCTTAGGAGGGAATGAGCAGTTCTTC

v_gene: TRBV27
j_gene: TRBJ2-7
abundance: NA
d_gene: NA
CDR3aa: CASSRGRVSYEQYF
CDR3nt: TGTGCCAGTTCAAGGGGCCGCGTCTCCTACGAGCAGTACTTC

v_gene: TRBV5-6
j_gene: TRBJ1-5
abundance: NA
d_gene: NA
CDR3aa: CASSLAAGDPPQHF
CDR3nt: TGTGCCAGCAGCTTGGCCGCAGGGGACCCGCCCCAGCATTTT

v_gene: TRBV6-5
j_gene: TRBJ2-7
abundance: NA
d_gene: NA
CDR3aa: CASSPSDNYEQYF
CDR3nt: TGTGCCAGCAGTCCTTCGGACAACTACGAGCAGTACTTC

v_gene: TRBV4-1
j_gene: TRBJ2-5
abundance: once
d_gene: TRBD2
CDR3aa: CASSLRAGGMEETQYF
CDR3nt: TGCGCCAGCAGCCTCCGCGCGGGAGGGATGGAAGAGACCCAGTACTTC

v_gene: TRBV6-1
j_gene: TRBJ2-1
abundance: once
d_gene: TRBD2
CDR3aa: CASSEVSGGMEDEQFF
CDR3nt: TGTGCCAGCAGTGAAGTTAGCGGGGGTATGGAGGATGAGCAGTTCTTC

v_gene: TRBV27
j_gene: TRBJ1-5
abundance: NA
d_gene: TRBD1
CDR3aa: CASSQTRIIIQGARDNQPQHF
CDR3nt: TGTGCCAGCAGTCAAACCCGTATAATAATTCAGGGGGCTCGCGACAATCAGCCCCAGCATTTT

v_gene: TRBV7-9
j_gene: TRBJ2-5
abundance: once
d_gene: TRBD2
CDR3aa: CASSLGTSGRRETQYF
CDR3nt: TGTGCCAGCAGCTTAGGGACTAGCGGGAGAAGAGAGACCCAGTACTTC

v_gene: TRBV13
j_gene: TRBJ1-2
abundance: NA
d_gene: NA
CDR3aa: CASSGDSWNYGYTF
CDR3nt: TGTGCCAGCAGCGGTGACAGCTGGAACTATGGCTACACCTTC

v_gene: TRBV6-5
j_gene: TRBJ1-1
abundance: NA
d_gene: NA
CDR3aa: CASTRSEYYTEAFF
CDR3nt: TGTGCCAGCACCCGGTCGGAGTACTACACTGAAGCTTTCTTT

v_gene: TRBV29-1
j_gene: TRBJ2-3
abundance: NA
d_gene: NA
CDR3aa: CSVEPSGSGGTDTQYF
CDR3nt: TGCAGCGTTGAACCCTCAGGGTCGGGAGGCACAGATACGCAGTATTTT

v_gene: TRBV10-1
j_gene: TRBJ1-1
abundance: NA
d_gene: TRBD1
CDR3aa: CAGLGQGTNTEAFF
CDR3nt: TGCGCCGGCCTGGGACAGGGTACTAACACTGAAGCTTTCTTT

v_gene: TRBV19
j_gene: TRBJ2-1
abundance: NA
d_gene: NA
CDR3aa: CASSIDPGLGGNEQFF
CDR3nt: TGTGCCAGTAGTATAGATCCGGGTTTAGGGGGCAATGAGCAGTTCTTC

v_gene: TRBV6-5
j_gene: TRBJ1-1
abundance: NA
d_gene: NA
CDR3aa: CASSYPGSTEAFF
CDR3nt: TGTGCCAGCAGTTACCCAGGGTCAACTGAAGCTTTCTTT

v_gene: TRBV11-3
j_gene: TRBJ1-1
abundance: NA
d_gene: NA
CDR3aa: CASSGLNTEAFF
CDR3nt: TGTGCCAGCAGTGGGTTAAACACTGAAGCTTTCTTT

v_gene: TRBV6-5
j_gene: TRBJ2-1
abundance: NA
d_gene: NA
CDR3aa: CASSYRNHPGDEQFF
CDR3nt: TGTGCCAGCAGTTACCGTAATCATCCAGGTGATGAGCAGTTCTTC

v_gene: TRBV6-6
j_gene: TRBJ1-1
abundance: NA
d_gene: NA
CDR3aa: CASRLGVMNTEAFF
CDR3nt: TGTGCCAGCAGATTGGGCGTCATGAACACTGAAGCTTTCTTT

v_gene: TRBV5-1
j_gene: TRBJ1-6
abundance: NA
d_gene: NA
CDR3aa: CASSLETVSSYNSPLHF
CDR3nt: TGCGCCAGCAGCTTGGAAACAGTCAGCTCCTATAATTCACCCCTCCACTTT

v_gene: TRBV11-2
j_gene: TRBJ2-7
abundance: NA
d_gene: NA
CDR3aa: CASSLLGLSYEQYF
CDR3nt: TGTGCCAGCAGCCTTTTGGGGCTATCCTACGAGCAGTACTTC